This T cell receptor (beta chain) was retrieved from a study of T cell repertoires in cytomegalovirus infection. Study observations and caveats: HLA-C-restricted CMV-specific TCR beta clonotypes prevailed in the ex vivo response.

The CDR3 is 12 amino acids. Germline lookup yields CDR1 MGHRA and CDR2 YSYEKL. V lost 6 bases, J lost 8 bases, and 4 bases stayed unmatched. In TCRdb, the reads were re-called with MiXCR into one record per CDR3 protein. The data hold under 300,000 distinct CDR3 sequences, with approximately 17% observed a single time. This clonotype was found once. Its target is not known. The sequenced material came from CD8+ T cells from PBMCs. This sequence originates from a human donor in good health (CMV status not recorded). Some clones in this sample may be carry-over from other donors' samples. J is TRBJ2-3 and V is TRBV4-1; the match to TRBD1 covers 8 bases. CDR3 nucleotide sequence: TGCGCCAGCAGGAGTGGACAGGGTACGCAGTATTTT. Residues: CASRSGQGTQYF.